A single TCR beta chain is shown here with its context. The sample originates from a study of T cell changes during pregnancy in multiple sclerosis. Germline CDR1 and CDR2: MNHNS and SASEGT. The CDR3 spans 14 residues. Trimming removed 0 bases at V and 6 bases at J, with 10 bases between. Generated by immunoSEQ multiplex PCR, the TCRdb table keeps only in-frame clones and is missing some. The data hold tens of thousands of clones, with around 89% observed a single time. This clonotype originated in a female donor with multiple sclerosis, enrolled in a pregnancy study. The chain carries TRBV6-1 and TRBJ2-3; the D gene is possibly TRBD2 (6 bases). Sample: peripheral blood, taken after pregnancy. The CDR3 region is CASSEAGEVDTQYF. As DNA, the CDR3 is TGTGCCAGCAGTGAAGCGGGGGAGGTCGATACGCAGTATTTT.